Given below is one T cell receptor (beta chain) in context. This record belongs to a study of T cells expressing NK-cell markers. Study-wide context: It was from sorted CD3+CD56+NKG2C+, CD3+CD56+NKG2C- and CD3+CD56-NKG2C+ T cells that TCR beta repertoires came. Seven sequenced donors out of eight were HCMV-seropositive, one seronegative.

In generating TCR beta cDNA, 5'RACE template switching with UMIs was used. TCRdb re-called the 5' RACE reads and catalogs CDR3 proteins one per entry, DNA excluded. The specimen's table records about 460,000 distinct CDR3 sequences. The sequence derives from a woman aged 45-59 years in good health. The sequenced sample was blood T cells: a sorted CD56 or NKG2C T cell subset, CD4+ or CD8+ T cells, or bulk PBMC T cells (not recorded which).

This CDR3 is CSGRQGITEAFF. This chain links TRBV29-1 with TRBJ1-1; TCRdb reports TRBD1, a call that lacks DNA to check it against. This CDR3 has 12 residues. The germline gives CDR1 SQVTM, CDR2 ANQGSEA.